These 15 T cell receptor beta chains share one sample of origin, sequenced in a study of cytomegalovirus exposure and HLA in healthy donors. With 60 Vbeta and 13 Jbeta primers, the PCR was carried out. Sequenced by immunoSEQ multiplex PCR; TCRdb stores in-frame clones only, minus some. The sample gives tens of thousands of clones, approximately 83% of which show up once; under 4% is in the top ten. Input material: PBMCs. These receptors originate from a man aged 50 to 60 in good health and CMV-seronegative.

This chain links TRBV5-5 with TRBJ2-7, with 7 positions matching TRBD2. CDR1 is SGHKS, CDR2 YYEKEE, per germline (reference sequence). J lost 3 bases, V lost 6 bases, and 9 bases had no gene match. This CDR3 has 14 residues. CDR3 sequence (DNA): TGTGCCAGCACCCCGGGAGGTCGGGTCTACGAGCAGTACTTC. Amino acid sequence: CASTPGGRVYEQYF.

The chain links TRBV28 to TRBJ2-3; tentatively, D is TRBD1 (5 bases). Germline lookup yields CDR1 MDHEN and CDR2 SYDVKM. Between the trimmed V and J ends, which lost 6 bases and 0 bases, there was a span of 13 bases. CDR3 size: 15 residues. DNA of the CDR3: TGTGCCAGCAGGGGGCACAGTCCTAGCACAGATACGCAGTATTTT. As protein: CASRGHSPSTDTQYF.

V gene TRBV5-1 combines with J gene TRBJ1-1; maybe TRBD1 (6 bases). CDR3 size: 16 residues. V was pared by 0 bases and J by 5 bases, with 17 bases between. CDR1 and CDR2 from the germline V gene are SGHRS and YFSETQ. CDR3 region: CASSLEGSGRGTEAFF. CDR3 bases: TGCGCCAGCAGCTTGGAGGGGTCAGGGAGGGGGACTGAAGCTTTCTTT.

DNA of the CDR3: TGTGCCAGCAGACGAGGTATTAATGAGCAGTTCTTC. As protein: CASRRGINEQFF. The chain couples TRBV2 to TRBJ2-1; D remains unclear. Germline V gene data show CDR1 as SNHLY and CDR2 as FYNNEI. CDR3 length: 12 residues. V shed 6 bases and J shed 7 bases, with 10 bases lying between them.

The chain has TRBV28 and TRBJ1-1; 7 bases fit TRBD1. Germline V gives CDR1 MDHEN, CDR2 SYDVKM. The junction had 6 bases not matched to a gene; V was cut back by 4 bases and J by 10 bases. This CDR3 comprises 12 residues. The CDR3 spells CASSWRQGTAFF. In DNA form, the CDR3 reads TGTGCCAGCAGTTGGCGACAGGGTACAGCTTTCTTT.

The chain links TRBV7-3 to TRBJ2-2; 7 nucleotides line up with TRBD2. The germline V gene has CDR1 SGHTA and CDR2 FQGTGA. Trimming at V came to 8 bases and at J to 6 bases, leaving 9 bases not matched to a gene. The CDR3 sequence is 14 residues long. CDR3 loop: CASSMSGISGELFF. The CDR3 coding sequence is TGTGCCAGCTCCATGAGCGGGATCTCCGGGGAGCTGTTTTTT.

The chain has TRBV7-9 and TRBJ2-4; TRBD1 agrees at 7 bases. This CDR3 has 18 amino acids. Germline loops: CDR1 SEHNR, CDR2 FQNEAQ (reference sequence). The junction had 9 bases not matched to a gene; V was cut back by 1 base and J by 0 bases. The CDR3 protein is CASSLGNPGQLAKNIQYF. CDR3 DNA: TGTGCCAGCAGCTTAGGGAATCCGGGACAGCTAGCCAAAAACATTCAGTACTTC.

The V call is TRBV6-1, the J call TRBJ2-5, with a weak D call TRBD1 (6 bases). V shed 2 bases and J shed 2 bases, with 9 bases lying between them. CDR1 is MNHNS and CDR2 is SASEGT in the germline V gene. This CDR3 contains 14 residues. The CDR3 bases are TGTGCCAGCAGTGAATGGGGGACACAAGAGACCCAGTACTTC. Translated, it gives CASSEWGTQETQYF.

Concerning this clone itself: The junction departs from germline at one end; a sequencing error may be responsible. The J gene is TRBJ2-7, the V gene TRBV7-9, with D possibly matching TRBD2 (5 bases). In germline, CDR1 is SEHNR, CDR2 FQNEAQ (reference sequence). This CDR3 region has 11 residues. This CDR3 reads CSSSLGSEQYF. As DNA, the CDR3 is TGTTCCAGCAGCTTGGGGAGCGAGCAGTACTTC.

V and J are TRBV13 and TRBJ2-5; a possible D gene is TRBD1 (5 bases). The length of the CDR3 is 14 residues. Germline V lookup: CDR1 PRHDT, CDR2 FYEKMQ (reference sequence). V was cut by 5 bases and J by 5 bases, with 15 bases left in between. Written as DNA, the CDR3 is TGTGCCAGCAGCCCTTTTGGGGCGGATGAGACCCAGTACTTC. It is translated as CASSPFGADETQYF.

This chain joins TRBV7-6 and TRBJ1-3; D remains ambiguous. Germline CDR1 is SGHVS and CDR2 is FNYEAQ. The length of the CDR3 is 16 residues. V shed 2 bases and J shed 0 bases, with 11 bases lying between them. The CDR3 reads CASSLTSQSSGNTIYF. CDR3 bases: TGTGCCAGCAGCTTAACTAGCCAGAGCTCTGGAAACACCATATATTTT.

V gene TRBV15 combines with J gene TRBJ2-7, with 8 bases identical to TRBD1. The J segment lost 3 bases and the V segment lost 3 bases, leaving 16 bases of the junction unmatched. The V gene's germline CDR1 is LNHNV and CDR2 YYDKDF (reference sequence). This CDR3 spans 18 amino acids. The DNA of the CDR3 is TGTGCCACCAGCAGCCACCTTACGGACAGGGACTCCGGCTACGAGCAGTACTTC. It encodes CATSSHLTDRDSGYEQYF.

The gene calls are TRBV4-1 and TRBJ2-1, with 9 bases that match TRBD2. CDR3 length: 19 amino acids. V shed 0 bases, J shed 6 bases, and the junction held 15 bases outside the gene matches. Per the germline V gene, CDR1 is MGHRA and CDR2 is YSYEKL. CDR3 bases: TGCGCCAGCAGCCAAGATCTTGGCGGGAGGGCCTATAGTGGCAATGAGCAGTTCTTC. This codes for CASSQDLGGRAYSGNEQFF.

This clone has only a few counts. The rearrangement links TRBV10-2 to TRBJ1-4; a weak D match, TRBD1 (6 bases). This CDR3 is 13 amino acids long. Germline CDR1 WSHSY, CDR2 SAAADI. The V gene lost 6 bases and the J gene lost 8 bases, with 13 bases spanning the gap. The CDR3 loop is CASRDRRREKLFF. The CDR3 nucleotides read TGCGCCAGCAGAGACAGGAGAAGAGAAAAACTGTTTTTT.

The chain recombines TRBV13 with TRBJ2-3; TRBD2 matches at 9 bases. V shed 2 bases and J 3 bases; nucleotides not matched to a gene: 3. CDR3 size: 15 residues. The germline gives CDR1 PRHDT, CDR2 FYEKMQ (reference sequence). DNA for the CDR3: TGTGCCAGCAGCTTACGAGCGGGAGGAACAGATACGCAGTATTTT. Encoded protein: CASSLRAGGTDTQYF.